These 15 T cell receptor beta chains were sequenced from one sample in a study of follicular helper T cells after annual influenza vaccination. As to time point: 2014-2015 season, pre-vaccination. Only in-frame clones appear in the TCRdb table, and some are missing; sequencing was by immunoSEQ multiplex PCR. The profile covers 25,000 to 35,000 clones, with 80% to 90% appearing a single time and roughly 1.1% taken by the ten largest. The material sequenced was CXCR5+ CD38- circulating T follicular helper cells from blood, taken on the day of influenza vaccination. Noted subset: circulating Tfh, non-naive CD4+CXCR5+PD-1+ (ICOS+CD38+ or ICOS-CD38-). These receptors were taken from an adult who received the influenza vaccine.

This rearrangement joins TRBV6-5 to TRBJ1-2; D gene unclear. Per the germline V gene, CDR1 is MNHEY and CDR2 is SVGAGI. CDR3 length: 15 amino acids. The ends were cut back, 0 bases at V and 8 bases at J, with 16 bases in the middle. In nucleotides, the CDR3 is TGTGCCAGCAGTTACTCGGTAGGGAAACCGGGAGGCTACACCTTC. It codes for CASSYSVGKPGGYTF.

J is TRBJ1-4 and V is TRBV5-1, with D possibly being TRBD1 (5 bases). CDR3 length equals 15 residues. Trimming removed 0 bases from V and 8 bases from J, with 14 bases in between. Germline V lookup: CDR1 SGHRS, CDR2 YFSETQ. The CDR3 is CASSLGGLEEEKLFF. The CDR3 nucleotides are TGCGCCAGCAGCTTGGGGGGCTTGGAAGAAGAAAAACTGTTTTTT.

The chain links TRBV2 to TRBJ2-3, with 8 bases matching TRBD1. The CDR3 sequence is 14 residues long. V lost 6 bases, J lost 1 base, and 3 bases stayed unmatched. CDR1 is SNHLY, CDR2 FYNNEI, per germline. The CDR3 bases are TGTGCCAGCAGGAAGGACAGGGGCACAGATACGCAGTATTTT. It specifies CASRKDRGTDTQYF.

This clone has a handful of counts. This chain uses TRBV5-1 with TRBJ1-4, with TRBD1 matching over 7 bases. Germline V gene data show CDR1 as SGHRS and CDR2 as YFSETQ. The CDR3 runs 16 residues. J lost 3 bases, V lost 3 bases, and 8 bases had no gene match. The CDR3 bases are TGCGCCAGCAGCTATTTAGGGGGCAGGTCTAATGAAAAACTGTTTTTT. Translated, it gives CASSYLGGRSNEKLFF. Combining the CDR3 with reference TRBV5-1 and TRBJ1-4 gives the whole variable domain KAGVTQTPRYLIKTRGQQVTLSCSPISGHRSVSWYQQTPGQGLQFLFEYFSETQRNKGNFPGRFSGRQFSNSRSEMNVSTLELGDSALYLCASSYLGGRSNEKLFFGSGTQLSVL.

The chain joins TRBV5-1 to TRBJ1-5, with 9 bases lining up with TRBD1. This CDR3 comprises 15 residues. Germline CDR1 reads SGHRS; CDR2 reads YFSETQ. V shed 0 bases and J 3 bases; nucleotides not matched to a gene: 1. CDR3 sequence (DNA): TGCGCCAGCAGCTTGGGGACAGGGGACAATCAGCCCCAGCATTTT. This translates into CASSLGTGDNQPQHF.

J is TRBJ1-2 and V is TRBV27, with D maybe TRBD1 (6 bases). The ends were cut back, 6 bases at V and 8 bases at J, with 16 bases in the middle. This CDR3 spans 13 amino acids. Looked up from germline, CDR1 is MNHEY and CDR2 is SMNVEV (reference sequence). The CDR3 DNA reads TGTGCCAGCAGACCCTTGGGGGGGGGCGGCTACACCTTC. Protein sequence: CASRPLGGGGYTF.

V and J are TRBV6-4 and TRBJ2-3, with a possible D match to TRBD1 (5 bases). The CDR3 runs to 16 residues. CDR1 is MRHNA and CDR2 is SNTAGT in the germline V gene. V was shortened by 5 bases and J by 5 bases, with 20 bases between the two germline ends. The CDR3 DNA sequence: TGTGCCAGCAGTACCTCAGGGTTCTCCTACATAGATACGCAGTATTTT. It is translated as CASSTSGFSYIDTQYF.

This clone was counted a few times. This sequence joins TRBV10-3 and TRBJ1-4; TRBD1 matches at 7 bases. The junction had 9 bases not matched to a gene; V was cut back by 10 bases and J by 7 bases. Germline V CDR1 and CDR2: ENHRY, SYGVKD. The CDR3 extends over 13 amino acids. CDR3: CATTDRATEKLFF. For the CDR3, the DNA is TGTGCCACGACAGACAGGGCCACTGAAAAACTGTTTTTT.

This chain connects TRBV9 to TRBJ1-3; D gene uncertain. The length of the CDR3 is 15 residues. CDR1 is SGDLS, CDR2 YYNGEE, per germline. V was cut by 0 bases and J by 5 bases, with 12 bases left in between. The DNA of the CDR3 is TGTGCCAGCAGCGTAGCAGCCGGGGAGCGAAACACCATATATTTT. This sequence encodes CASSVAAGERNTIYF.

This chain uses TRBV7-3 with TRBJ2-1; 10 bases are a match to TRBD2. Germline-derived CDR1 and CDR2 are SGHTA and FQGTGA. The CDR3 runs to 16 residues. V dropped 5 bases and J dropped 5; count of bases not matched to a gene: 9. The CDR3 spells CASSLDSGGSDNEQFF. In nucleotides, the CDR3 is TGTGCCAGCAGCCTAGATAGCGGGGGGTCCGACAATGAGCAGTTCTTC. Full variable domain (rest looked up from reference TRBV7-3 and TRBJ2-1): GAGVSQTPSNKVTEKGKYVELRCDPISGHTALYWYRQSLGQGPEFLIYFQGTGAADDSGLPNDRFFAVRPEGSVSTLKIQRTERGDSAVYLCASSLDSGGSDNEQFFGPGTRLTVL.

The rearrangement uses TRBV5-1 and TRBJ1-1; maybe TRBD1 (5 bases). V was clipped by 1 base and J by 7 bases, with 11 bases between them. The CDR3 consists of 13 residues. CDR1 SGHRS and CDR2 YFSETQ come from the germline V gene. The CDR3 sequence: CASSLRGIDEAFF. Here the CDR3 DNA reads TGCGCCAGCAGCTTGAGGGGAATCGATGAAGCTTTCTTT.

V and J are TRBV7-9 and TRBJ2-5, with D possibly being TRBD2 (6 bases). V was clipped by 5 bases and J by 4 bases, with 17 bases between them. Per the germline V gene, CDR1 is SEHNR and CDR2 is FQNEAQ (reference sequence). There are 15 residues in the CDR3. The CDR3 coding sequence is TGTGCCAGCAGCCCTCTCCTAGCGACACCAGAGACCCAGTACTTC. Residues: CASSPLLATPETQYF. Filled out from reference TRBV7-9 and TRBJ2-5, the complete variable domain reads DTGVSQNPRHKITKRGQNVTFRCDPISEHNRLYWYRQTLGQGPEFLTYFQNEAQLEKSRLLSDRFSAERPKGSFSTLEIQRTEQGDSAMYLCASSPLLATPETQYFGPGTRLLVL.

The CDR3 sequence: CASTLSGSSSYNEQFF. CDR3 DNA: TGTGCCAGCACCCTTAGCGGGAGTTCCTCCTACAATGAGCAGTTCTTC. The chain couples TRBV28 to TRBJ2-1, with 9 nucleotides matching TRBD2. The germline CDR1 and CDR2 sequences are MDHEN and SYDVKM. V lost 7 bases to trimming and J lost 0 bases; unmatched junction nucleotides: 7. This CDR3 comprises 16 residues.

The rearrangement uses TRBV5-4 and TRBJ1-6, with D hard to call. The germline V and J ends were trimmed by 1 base and 8 bases, with 4 bases remaining between them. Per the germline V gene, CDR1 is SGHNT and CDR2 is YYREEE (reference sequence). The CDR3 has 12 amino acids. In DNA, the CDR3 is TGTGCCAGCAGCTTGAAGCATTCACCCCTCCACTTT. Its translation is CASSLKHSPLHF.

The chain has TRBV5-5 and TRBJ2-2; TRBD2 agrees at 7 bases. Germline trimming cut 1 base from V and 6 bases from J; bases unmatched to any gene: 3. The germline CDR1 and CDR2 sequences are SGHKS and YYEKEE (reference sequence). The CDR3 loop spans 14 amino acids. The CDR3 nucleotides are TGTGCCAGCAGCTTGCGACTAGCCGCCGGGGAGCTGTTTTTT. This encodes CASSLRLAAGELFF. The whole variable domain, filled in from reference TRBV5-5 and TRBJ2-2, reads DAGVTQSPTHLIKTRGQQVTLRCSPISGHKSVSWYQQVLGQGPQFIFQYYEKEERGRGNFPDRFSARQFPNYSSELNVNALLLGDSALYLCASSLRLAAGELFFGEGSRLTVL.